This T cell receptor beta chain was captured in a study of Graves' ophthalmopathy and Graves' hyperthyroidism listed by TCRdb under 2018. For the study in its entirety: Peripheral blood was collected at initial diagnosis, prior to any treatment. The independent validation cohort included 20 or so hyperthyroidism patients plus 17 patients who later progressed from hyperthyroidism to ophthalmopathy. After sampling, hyperthyroidism patients received methimazole starting at 30 mg daily, and ophthalmopathy patients received high-dose intravenous methylprednisolone. T-cell repertoires of thyroid tissue and blood were compared in a handful of hyperthyroidism patients. In total, approximately 130 blood samples were TCR-sequenced: roughly 45 ophthalmopathy, some 75 hyperthyroidism and some 17 hyperthyroidism-to-ophthalmopathy patients. The 100 or so discovery patients were randomly split 7:3 into training and test sets. TCR beta repertoire signatures were used to distinguish Graves' ophthalmopathy from Graves' hyperthyroidism and to predict progression to ophthalmopathy. To explore V-J signatures that separate ophthalmopathy from hyperthyroidism, a discovery set of about 100 patients was enrolled, consisting of roughly 45 with ophthalmopathy and some 56 with stable hyperthyroidism.

CDR1 and CDR2 are drawn from the germline V gene: MGHRA, YSYEKL. There are 16 amino acids in the CDR3, from cysteine to phenylalanine inclusive. Just CDR3 DNA is preserved here, 48 bases in frame from base 1. Relative to germline, V is missing 4 bases and J is missing 3 bases, with 11 bases of the junction outside any gene match. For repertoire sequencing, the TCR beta CDR3 regions were amplified from RNA transcripts. HTBI primers and the Qiagen OneStep RT-PCR kit were used in a first-round RT-PCR, which was followed by a second-round multiplex PCR, size selection and purification. The libraries underwent paired-end sequencing with 100 bp reads on an Illumina HiSeq2000. The authors processed their data as follows. SOAPnuke was used to process the reads, removing any read that contained adapters or uncalled bases, had a mean Phred below 15, or lacked an exact match to the constant primer or identifier. COPE v1.2.5 was used to merge high-quality paired reads. Unique nucleotide sequences were defined as clonotypes and aligned to IMGT TRB V, D and J references using MiTCR v1.1. The analysis was limited to V-J combinations with a frequency above 0.0001, which together covered around 99% of the repertoires. For each V-J combination, a TCR clonal expansion and chaos score was defined as the ratio of F50 clonal expansion to chaos observed in the TCRdist matrix. Welch's t-statistics and random forest were used to narrow the features down to 10 to 15 V-J combinations, which were then fed into a naive Bayes classifier. Thyroid-blood repertoire similarity was quantified with the Morisita-Horn index. The public reads were reprocessed in TCRdb via fastp at Q25 and MiXCR, keeping in-frame beta chains. Rows merge per CDR3 protein into single entries with the most common DNA and genes. TCRdb's processing, not the study's, gives the V and J calls here. The sample contains about 480,000 distinct CDR3 sequences, 13% to 15% of them found a single time. More than 8.5% of the sample rests with the top ten.

This clonotype has a handful of counts. It lacks a known antigen. Nothing much larger sits one base from this clone, and base qualities are not available. Results and caveats for the whole study, not just this receptor: Most expanded thyroid clonotypes with a frequency above 0.001 also appeared in blood, which suggests that blood repertoires may reflect the immune response in the thyroid. In validation, the model predicted ophthalmopathy progression with about 71% sensitivity and about 73% specificity; some twelve predicted patients were CT-confirmed with GO in a median of about 6.1 months. No statistical method was used to set the sample size in advance, and the investigators knew which group each participant was assigned to. The 13-signature model separated ophthalmopathy from stable hyperthyroidism with 85% to 90% sensitivity and about 84% specificity in cross-validation, and 80%/75% in the test set.

Ophthalmopathy patients were characterized by moderately to severely active disease, a Clinical Activity Score of at least 3, a NOSPECS grade of at least 4, and a disease duration under 3 months. Anyone with other autoimmune diseases, uncontrolled infections, pregnancy or lactation was excluded from the study. Clinical symptoms, serum thyroxine, TRAb, thyroid ultrasound and orbital computed tomography formed the basis of the diagnosis. PBMCs were isolated from 7.5 to 10 ml of fresh peripheral blood by Ficoll-Paque density gradient centrifugation. Total RNA was extracted with Trizol reagent and quality-checked on an Agilent 2100 Bioanalyzer.

The TCR was taken from a woman aged 30 to 39 with Graves' ophthalmopathy. Donor details come from another sample of the same person, matched by shared clones. What was sequenced was blood. This chain is built from TRBV4-1 and TRBJ1-1; 7 middle bases align to TRBD1. The CDR3 has the sequence CASSPQLQGRYTEAFF. In nucleotide form, the sequence is TGCGCCAGCAGCCCGCAATTACAGGGGAGGTACACTGAAGCTTTCTTT.